This T cell receptor (beta chain) appears in the sequencing data of a study of identical twins. TCRdb fed the 5' RACE reads into MiXCR, producing one record per CDR3 protein. The data show 1.5 million to 2 million distinct CDR3 sequences, about 30% seen once. The CDR3 is made up of 15 amino acids. The J segment lost 6 bases and the V segment lost 7 bases, leaving 13 bases of the junction unmatched. Germline V gene data show CDR1 as SEHNR and CDR2 as FQNEAQ (reference sequence). The clonotype was recovered from a newborn girl in good health. The source material was cord blood. This rearrangement joins TRBV7-9 to TRBJ1-2, with 8 bases identical to TRBD1. CDR3 residues: CASTPKNGQGNGYTF. The CDR3 DNA reads as TGTGCCAGCACCCCGAAAAACGGACAGGGCAATGGCTACACCTTC.